Below are 19 T cell receptor beta chains sequenced from a single sample in a study of blood T cell repertoires in COVID-19. Assay used: immunoSEQ multiplex PCR; TCRdb lists only in-frame clones, some missing. The table records 150,000 to 200,000 clones, roughly 85% of them present only once. Sequenced material: peripheral blood. The origin of the receptors is a woman in her seventies with acute or convalescent COVID-19.

The rearrangement joins TRBV30 to TRBJ2-2, with TRBD1 as a possible D gene (6 bases). The CDR3 runs to 14 residues. The germline V gene has CDR1 GTSNPN and CDR2 SVGIG (reference sequence). V gave up 2 bases and J gave up 3 bases, with 10 bases separating them. The CDR3 loop reads CAWSQGPDTGELFF. The CDR3 DNA sequence: TGTGCCTGGAGTCAGGGGCCGGACACCGGGGAGCTGTTTTTT.

The rearrangement uses TRBV2 and TRBJ1-4; perhaps TRBD1 as D (6 bases). This CDR3 is built from 13 residues. Deletions cut 8 bases from V and 6 bases from J, with 13 bases between. CDR1 and CDR2 (germline): SNHLY, FYNNEI. The CDR3 region is CASHRVRDEKLFF. Written as DNA, the CDR3 is TGTGCCAGCCACAGGGTCCGGGATGAAAAACTGTTTTTT.

This chain links TRBV13 with TRBJ2-3; the D gene is possibly TRBD2 (6 bases). The CDR3 has 15 amino acids. Germline CDR1 reads PRHDT; CDR2 reads FYEKMQ (reference sequence). V lost 0 bases and J lost 9, with 16 bases in between. For the CDR3, the DNA is TGTGCCAGCAGCTTAGGCCAGGGCTTAGGAGGGACGCAGTATTTT. Its protein product is CASSLGQGLGGTQYF.

The V gene is TRBV12-3 or TRBV12-4, the J gene TRBJ1-2, with D perhaps matching TRBD1 (5 bases). CDR3 size: 13 residues. Trimming took 6 bases from V and 8 from J, leaving 16 bases between them. The CDR3 loop is CASRVGGTGGYTF. The CDR3 DNA reads TGTGCCAGCAGGGTAGGAGGGACCGGGGGCTACACCTTC.

The rearrangement links TRBV2 to TRBJ1-5, with D perhaps matching TRBD1 (5 bases). Germline CDR1 SNHLY, CDR2 FYNNEI. This CDR3 contains 15 residues. V was cut by 8 bases and J by 0 bases, with 14 bases left in between. The CDR3 region has the DNA TGTGCCAGCGGTGGGGCGACAGTTAGCAATCAGCCCCAGCATTTT. Its translation is CASGGATVSNQPQHF. Together with reference TRBV2 and TRBJ1-5, the CDR3 gives the full variable domain: EPEVTQTPSHQVTQMGQEVILRCVPISNHLYFYWYRQILGQKVEFLVSFYNNEISEKSEIFDDQFSVERPDGSNFTLKIRSTKLEDSAMYFCASGGATVSNQPQHFGDGTRLSIL.

The chain combines TRBV5-4 with TRBJ2-1; D remains ambiguous. Germline CDR1 and CDR2: SGHNT and YYREEE (reference sequence). V shed 0 bases and J shed 3 bases, with 7 bases lying between them. This CDR3 is built from 14 residues. In DNA form, the CDR3 reads TGTGCCAGCAGCTTGGGTCGCGGCTACAATGAGCAGTTCTTC. Encoded protein: CASSLGRGYNEQFF.

V gene TRBV10-2 combines with J gene TRBJ1-2, with 10 nucleotides matching TRBD1. CDR1 is WSHSY and CDR2 is SAAADI in the germline V gene. V trimming: 7 bases; J trimming: 6 bases; junction bases outside the gene matches: 5. The CDR3 is 13 residues long. This CDR3 reads CASTSGTGDGYTF. DNA for the CDR3: TGCGCCAGCACCTCCGGGACAGGGGATGGCTACACCTTC.

This chain joins TRBV30 and TRBJ2-2; 8 bases are a match to TRBD1. V shed 8 bases, J shed 3 bases, and the junction held 5 bases outside the gene matches. The CDR3 spans 13 residues. CDR1 is GTSNPN and CDR2 is SVGIG in the germline V gene (reference sequence). CDR3 in DNA: TGTGCCAGACAGGGGCGGGACACCGGGGAGCTGTTTTTT. As protein: CARQGRDTGELFF.

The rearrangement links TRBV11-2 to TRBJ2-1, with D possibly TRBD2 on 5 matching bases. V dropped 0 bases and J dropped 4 bases, with 13 bases sitting between them. CDR3 length equals 16 residues. The germline gives CDR1 SGHAT, CDR2 FQNNGV. CDR3 DNA: TGTGCCAGCAGCTTAGAGAGGGTCTTACTTTACAATGAGCAGTTCTTC. Encoded protein: CASSLERVLLYNEQFF. The full variable domain, in which reference TRBV11-2 and TRBJ2-1 provide the parts outside the CDR3, is EAGVAQSPRYKIIEKRQSVAFWCNPISGHATLYWYQQILGQGPKLLIQFQNNGVVDDSQLPKDRFSAERLKGVDSTLKIQPAKLEDSAVYLCASSLERVLLYNEQFFGPGTRLTVL.

The rearrangement joins TRBV29-1 to TRBJ2-5; 9 bases agree with TRBD2. This CDR3 spans 13 amino acids. CDR1 is SQVTM, CDR2 ANQGSEA, per germline. Trimming at V came to 7 bases and at J to 2 bases, leaving 5 bases not matched to a gene. The CDR3 coding sequence is TGCAGCGCCCCCACTAGCGGGCAAGAGACCCAGTACTTC. Translating it yields CSAPTSGQETQYF.

The chain has TRBV6-1 and TRBJ1-6; unclear D gene. The CDR3 contains 18 residues. The germline gives CDR1 MNHNS, CDR2 SASEGT. Trimming took 3 bases from V and 6 from J, leaving 21 bases between them. The CDR3 here is CASSDGSATRDTNSPLHF. The CDR3 DNA follows: TGTGCCAGCAGTGACGGCAGCGCGACGCGGGATACTAATTCACCCCTCCACTTT.

This chain joins TRBV19 and TRBJ2-1; weak D call: TRBD2 (5 bases). Trimming took off 7 bases at V and 9 bases at J, with 19 bases between the two ends. This CDR3 contains 14 residues. The germline gives CDR1 LNHDA, CDR2 SQIVND (reference sequence). CDR3 DNA sequence: TGTGCCAGTACCAAAACGACTACAGTGGGTGAGCAGTTCTTC. Translation gives CASTKTTTVGEQFF.

The gene calls are TRBV10-1 and TRBJ2-7; 9 bases are a match to TRBD1. The J segment lost 6 bases and the V segment lost 8 bases, leaving 2 bases of the junction unmatched. The germline CDR1 and CDR2 sequences are WNHNN and SYGVQD (reference sequence). The CDR3 sequence is 11 residues long. The CDR3: CASGTGSEQYF. The CDR3 DNA is TGCGCCAGCGGGACAGGGAGCGAGCAGTACTTC.

The CDR3, as DNA: TGCGCCAGCAGCCCCGGACAACCCAATTCACCCCTCCACTTT. Translated: CASSPGQPNSPLHF. The chain recombines TRBV5-1 with TRBJ1-6; the D gene is possibly TRBD1 (5 bases). This CDR3 spans 14 amino acids. CDR1 SGHRS and CDR2 YFSETQ come from the germline V gene. V lost 4 bases, J lost 7 bases, and 12 bases lay in between.

The rearrangement joins TRBV7-8 to TRBJ2-7, with a weak D call TRBD1 (7 bases). V was shortened by 5 bases and J by 2 bases, with 22 bases between the two germline ends. Germline CDR1 reads SGHVS; CDR2 reads FQNEAQ. This CDR3 region has 17 residues. The CDR3, as DNA: TGTGCCAGCAGCCAAATGACAGGGACTCGGGGGACCTACGAGCAGTACTTC. Amino acid sequence: CASSQMTGTRGTYEQYF. The full variable domain, with the rest looked up from reference TRBV7-8 and TRBJ2-7, is GAGVSQSPRYKVAKRGQDVALRCDPISGHVSLFWYQQALGQGPEFLTYFQNEAQLDKSGLPSDRFFAERPEGSVSTLKIQRTQQEDSAVYLCASSQMTGTRGTYEQYFGPGTRLTVT.

The table lists this clone with a few counts. The V call is TRBV4-1, the J call TRBJ2-7; D is undetermined. CDR1 MGHRA and CDR2 YSYEKL come from the germline V gene. The CDR3 totals 11 residues. Trimming took 0 bases from V and 6 from J, leaving 3 bases between them. The DNA of the CDR3 is TGCGCCAGCAGCCAAGATCGCGAGCAGTACTTC. Residues: CASSQDREQYF.

V gene TRBV7-2 combines with J gene TRBJ2-3; D possibly corresponds to TRBD2 (6 bases). V was pared by 3 bases and J by 7 bases, with 14 bases between. This CDR3 spans 14 amino acids. Germline V lookup: CDR1 SGHTA, CDR2 FQGNSA. The CDR3 sequence is CASSFGTPRYTQYF. The CDR3 DNA follows: TGTGCCAGCAGCTTTGGGACTCCCCGGTATACGCAGTATTTT.

This chain links TRBV4-1 with TRBJ1-1; D gene unclear. CDR1 and CDR2 (germline): MGHRA, YSYEKL. Trimming took off 0 bases at V and 7 bases at J, with 15 bases between the two ends. This CDR3 contains 15 residues. CDR3 amino acids: CASSQDLVQSHEAFF. The CDR3 coding sequence is TGCGCCAGCAGCCAAGATTTAGTACAGTCCCATGAAGCTTTCTTT.

The chain carries TRBV7-3 and TRBJ1-1; maybe TRBD1 (6 bases). This CDR3 has 14 residues. Germline CDR1 is SGHTA and CDR2 is FQGTGA. The V gene lost 2 bases and the J gene lost 7 bases, with 14 bases spanning the gap. CDR3 protein: CASSLGGGRSEAFF. Here the CDR3 DNA reads TGTGCCAGCAGCTTAGGCGGGGGCAGGAGTGAAGCTTTCTTT.